The clone carrying this T cell receptor beta chain was counted only a few times. TCRdb re-derived calls from the RT-PCR reads in MiXCR, one entry per CDR3 protein. Counted here are about 680,000 distinct CDR3 sequences, approximately 15% occurring once; the ten biggest clones make up about 3.6%. The J segment lost 3 bases and the V segment lost 7 bases, leaving 10 bases of the junction unmatched. Germline V gene data show CDR1 as MNHEY and CDR2 as SVGEGT. The CDR3 has 15 amino acids. This sequence originates from a female donor in good health, serving as a healthy control. The V call is TRBV6-2 or TRBV6-3, the J call TRBJ2-7, with 9 bases that match TRBD2. Sequencing used memory CD4+ T cells from blood. The CDR3 here is CASTYLAGAIYEQYF. CDR3 nucleotide sequence: TGTGCCAGCACCTACTTAGCGGGAGCCATCTACGAGCAGTACTTC.